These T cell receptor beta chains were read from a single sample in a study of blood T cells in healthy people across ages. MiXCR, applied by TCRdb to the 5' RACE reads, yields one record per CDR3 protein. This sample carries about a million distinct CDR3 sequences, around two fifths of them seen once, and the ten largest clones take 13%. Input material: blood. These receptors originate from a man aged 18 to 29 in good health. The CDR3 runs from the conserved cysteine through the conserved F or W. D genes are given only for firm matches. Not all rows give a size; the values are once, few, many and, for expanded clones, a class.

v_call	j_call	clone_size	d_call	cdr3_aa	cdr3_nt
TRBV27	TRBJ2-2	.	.	CASRGGRWTGELFF	TGTGCCAGCAGGGGGGGCCGATGGACCGGGGAGCTGTTTTTT
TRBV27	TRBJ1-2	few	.	CASSHGTAYGYTF	TGTGCCAGCAGCCACGGGACGGCTTACGGCTACACCTTC
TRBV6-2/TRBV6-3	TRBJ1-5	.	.	CASYGKPQHF	TGTGCCAGCTATGGCAAGCCCCAGCATTTT
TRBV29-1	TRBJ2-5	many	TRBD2	CSVDTSGAQETQYF	TGCAGCGTTGACACTAGCGGGGCTCAAGAGACCCAGTACTTC
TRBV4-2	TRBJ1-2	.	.	CASSQGTLNYGYTF	TGTGCCAGCAGCCAAGGAACATTGAACTATGGCTACACCTTC
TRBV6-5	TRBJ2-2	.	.	CASSPLQGPGELFF	TGTGCCAGCAGTCCGCTTCAGGGACCCGGGGAGCTGTTTTTT
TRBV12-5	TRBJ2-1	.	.	CASGLGKGVWENEQFF	TGTGCTAGTGGTTTGGGGAAGGGCGTCTGGGAGAATGAGCAGTTCTTC
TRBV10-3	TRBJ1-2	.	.	CAISEARGDDGYTF	TGTGCCATCAGTGAGGCACGGGGGGATGATGGCTACACCTTC
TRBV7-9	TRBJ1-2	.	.	CASSPSGGSGYTF	TGTGCCAGCAGCCCCTCGGGGGGCTCTGGCTACACCTTC
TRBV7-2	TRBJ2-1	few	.	CASSPPQGFGHEQFF	TGTGCCAGCAGCCCTCCACAGGGATTCGGCCATGAGCAGTTCTTC
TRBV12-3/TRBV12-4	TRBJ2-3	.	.	CASSLGLTADTQYF	TGTGCCAGCAGTTTAGGACTAACTGCAGATACGCAGTATTTT
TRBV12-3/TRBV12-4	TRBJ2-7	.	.	CASSFIEGEQYF	TGTGCCAGCAGTTTTATAGAGGGCGAGCAGTACTTC
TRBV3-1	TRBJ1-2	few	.	CASSHGGTRGGYTF	TGTGCCAGCAGCCACGGTGGCACTCGCGGTGGCTACACCTTC
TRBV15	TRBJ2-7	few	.	CATSRELVRYEQYF	TGTGCCACCAGCAGAGAGCTTGTGAGATACGAGCAGTACTTC
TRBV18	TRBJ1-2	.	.	CASSPADSPYGYTF	TGTGCCAGCTCACCTGCAGATTCTCCATATGGCTACACCTTC
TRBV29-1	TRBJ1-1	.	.	CSAIQGLNTEAFF	TGCAGCGCTATACAGGGATTGAACACTGAAGCTTTCTTT
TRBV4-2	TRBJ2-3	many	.	CASSQVASNADTQYF	TGTGCCAGCAGCCAAGTGGCTAGCAACGCAGATACGCAGTATTTT
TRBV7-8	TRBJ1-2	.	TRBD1	CASSVTGAYGYTF	TGTGCCAGCAGCGTGACAGGGGCCTATGGCTACACCTTC
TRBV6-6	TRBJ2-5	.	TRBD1	CASSTGTGSQETQYF	TGTGCCAGCAGTACCGGGACAGGGAGCCAAGAGACCCAGTACTTC
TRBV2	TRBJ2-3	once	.	CASSLDAQYF	TGTGCCAGCAGTCTGGATGCGCAGTATTTT
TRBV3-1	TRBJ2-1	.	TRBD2	CASSQDCTAGGTNEQFF	TGTGCCAGCAGCCAAGACTGCACTGCGGGGGGGACGAATGAGCAGTTCTTC
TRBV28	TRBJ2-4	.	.	CASSSLATGLAKNIQYF	TGTGCCAGCAGTTCCCTTGCCACAGGGTTAGCCAAAAACATTCAGTACTTC
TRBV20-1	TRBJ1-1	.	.	CSARSLGEKAFF	TGCAGTGCTAGATCTCTGGGCGAAAAAGCTTTCTTT
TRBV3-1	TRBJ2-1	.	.	CASSQRPVSSYNEQFF	TGTGCCAGCAGCCAACGTCCGGTGAGCTCCTACAATGAGCAGTTCTTC
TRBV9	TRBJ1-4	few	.	CASSVGKLLNEKLFF	TGTGCCAGCAGCGTCGGGAAGCTCTTAAATGAAAAACTGTTTTTT
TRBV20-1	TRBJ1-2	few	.	CSARVLPETGYTF	TGCAGTGCTAGAGTTCTACCTGAAACTGGCTACACCTTC